The next 2 T cell receptor beta chains were all read from a single sample in a study of blood T cells in healthy people across ages. Then a second PCR, running roughly 7 to 11 cycles, was carried out with a sample-barcoded 5' primer and a J-beta primer mix. TCRdb processed the 5' RACE reads anew with MiXCR; each CDR3 protein has one entry. The profile shows about 1,400,000 distinct CDR3 sequences, around 59% of them singletons. Sequencing was performed on blood. Every receptor here comes from a man aged 18-30 years in good health.

In its sample, this clonotype was seen once. V gene TRBV25-1 combines with J gene TRBJ2-3; 8 positions match TRBD1. Germline CDR1 reads MGHDK; CDR2 reads SYGVNS. The CDR3 sequence is 17 residues long. Germline trimming cut 1 base from V and 3 bases from J; bases unmatched to any gene: 9. CDR3 nucleotides: TGTGCCAGCAGTGAATCCCGAGCAGGGGGCTTTACAGATACGCAGTATTTT. This sequence encodes CASSESRAGGFTDTQYF. Drawing the rest from reference TRBV25-1 and TRBJ2-3, the complete variable domain is EADIYQTPRYLVIGTGKKITLECSQTMGHDKMYWYQQDPGMELHLIHYSYGVNSTEKGDLSSESTVSRIRTEHFPLTLESARPSHTSQYLCASSESRAGGFTDTQYFGPGTRLTVL.

V and J are TRBV5-6 and TRBJ2-7; possible D gene TRBD1, 5 bases. Deletions cut 4 bases from V and 5 bases from J, with 13 bases between. The CDR3 sequence is 13 residues long. CDR1 SGHDT and CDR2 YYEEEE come from the germline V gene. CDR3 protein: CASSLEVDNEQYF. The CDR3 DNA is TGTGCCAGCAGCCTCGAAGTGGACAACGAGCAGTACTTC.